Listed below are T cell receptor beta chains from one sample, sequenced in a study of blood T cell repertoires in COVID-19. Sequencing used immunoSEQ multiplex PCR; TCRdb keeps in-frame clones, though not all of them. The sample has approximately 67,000 clones, around 86% seen once; the top ten hold approximately 8%. The specimen sequenced was peripheral blood. The receptors originated from a man aged 50 to 59 with active COVID-19. Each CDR3 is given with its conserved first and last residue. Each record gives: CDR3 length, clone size, J gene, D gene, V gene, CDR3 DNA, CDR3 protein. D genes are given only for firm matches. Some rows mark clone size as missing; the rest say once, few, many or name a class of expanded clone.

CDR3 length: 11
clone size: NA
J gene: TRBJ1-1
D gene: NA
V gene: TRBV19
CDR3 DNA: TGTGCCAGTAGGCGACAAAACGAAGCTTTCTTT
CDR3 protein: CASRRQNEAFF

CDR3 length: 16
clone size: NA
J gene: TRBJ1-6
D gene: TRBD1
V gene: TRBV6-6
CDR3 DNA: TGTGCCAGCAGTTCCATAGTAGGACAGGGCACTTCACCCCTCCACTTT
CDR3 protein: CASSSIVGQGTSPLHF

CDR3 length: 14
clone size: NA
J gene: TRBJ2-3
D gene: NA
V gene: TRBV5-1
CDR3 DNA: TGCGCCAGCAGCTGGGGCGGTGGCGGAGATACGCAGTATTTT
CDR3 protein: CASSWGGGGDTQYF

CDR3 length: 16
clone size: NA
J gene: TRBJ2-1
D gene: TRBD2
V gene: TRBV5-6
CDR3 DNA: TGTGCCAGCAGCTTGAAGACTAGCTGGATTGGTAATGAGCAGTTCTTC
CDR3 protein: CASSLKTSWIGNEQFF

CDR3 length: 15
clone size: NA
J gene: TRBJ1-2
D gene: NA
V gene: TRBV28
CDR3 DNA: TGTGCCAGCAGTTACCGAGACAGGCCCTACTACGGCTACACCTTC
CDR3 protein: CASSYRDRPYYGYTF

CDR3 length: 14
clone size: NA
J gene: TRBJ1-1
D gene: NA
V gene: TRBV27
CDR3 DNA: TGTGCCAGCAGTTTAATGGCGGGGACCACTGAAGCTTTCTTT
CDR3 protein: CASSLMAGTTEAFF

CDR3 length: 14
clone size: NA
J gene: TRBJ1-1
D gene: NA
V gene: TRBV9
CDR3 DNA: TGTGCCAGCAGCGTAGGACAGGCCAGCACTGAAGCTTTCTTT
CDR3 protein: CASSVGQASTEAFF

CDR3 length: 16
clone size: NA
J gene: TRBJ2-7
D gene: TRBD2
V gene: TRBV19
CDR3 DNA: TGTGCCAGTAGTATCTGGGGGAGGGCCAGACGGAACGAGCAGTACTTC
CDR3 protein: CASSIWGRARRNEQYF

CDR3 length: 13
clone size: NA
J gene: TRBJ2-1
D gene: TRBD1
V gene: TRBV19
CDR3 DNA: TGTGCCAGTAGTGCTGCGCAGGGGGTCCCTCAGTTCTTC
CDR3 protein: CASSAAQGVPQFF

CDR3 length: 13
clone size: NA
J gene: TRBJ1-1
D gene: NA
V gene: TRBV29-1
CDR3 DNA: TGCAGCGGGGGAGGACAGATGAACACTGAAGCTTTCTTT
CDR3 protein: CSGGGQMNTEAFF

CDR3 length: 15
clone size: medium-sized
J gene: TRBJ2-2
D gene: TRBD2
V gene: TRBV25-1
CDR3 DNA: TGTGCCAGCAGTGAATCCGGGAGGGAAACCGGGGAGCTGTTTTTT
CDR3 protein: CASSESGRETGELFF